The T cell receptor (beta chain) under discussion was sequenced for a study of blood T cell repertoires in COVID-19. V lost 0 bases and J 0 bases, leaving 21 bases between the germline ends. CDR1 and CDR2 (germline): SGHRS, YFSETQ. The CDR3 has 19 amino acids. Produced via immunoSEQ multiplex PCR; TCRdb's table is partial and in-frame only. The sample yields 160,000 or so clones, approximately 90% seen once. This chain joins TRBV5-1 and TRBJ1-1, with a possible D match to TRBD1 (6 bases). This TCR was recovered from a woman in her 40s with acute or convalescent COVID-19. Specimen: peripheral blood. The CDR3 region is CASSLAVLGTGHMNTEAFF. The DNA for the CDR3 is TGCGCCAGCAGCTTGGCCGTACTTGGAACGGGACATATGAACACTGAAGCTTTCTTT.